What follows are 28 T cell receptor beta chains derived from one specimen sequenced in a study of breast tumors, draining lymph nodes, adjacent tissues. Each CDR3 protein gets one entry after TCRdb re-called the multiplex PCR reads with MiXCR. Of 20,000 or so distinct CDR3 sequences listed, about 40% are singletons. Sequenced input: breast tumor tissue. These receptors all come from a female donor with breast cancer. Some clones in this sample may be carry-over from other donors' samples.

This clonotype showed up many times. This chain links TRBV7-9 with TRBJ2-1; D remains unclear. Trimming took 4 bases from V and 2 from J, leaving 6 bases between them. From germline, CDR1 is SEHNR and CDR2 FQNEAQ (reference sequence). This CDR3 contains 13 residues. Here the CDR3 DNA reads TGTGCCAGCAGCTCCGACACCTACAATGAGCAGTTCTTC. Translated: CASSSDTYNEQFF.

By sample fraction, this clonotype is medium-sized. This chain uses TRBV25-1 with TRBJ2-5; no clear D gene. CDR1 and CDR2 (germline): MGHDK, SYGVNS. CDR3 length: 11 amino acids. Trimming removed 5 bases from V and 5 bases from J, with 6 bases in between. This CDR3 reads CASSFIETQYF. The CDR3 DNA sequence: TGTGCCAGCAGTTTCATCGAGACCCAGTACTTC.

The CDR3: CATSDPSGSTDTQYF. The CDR3 DNA reads TGTGCCACCAGTGACCCTAGCGGGAGTACAGATACGCAGTATTTT. V usage is TRBV24-1 and J usage is TRBJ2-3; TRBD2 aligns across 10 bases. The germline V gene has CDR1 KGHDR and CDR2 SFDVKD. With V trimmed by 4 bases and J by 3 bases, 3 bases remained unmatched. The CDR3 consists of 15 residues.

There are many counts of this clonotype. V usage is TRBV29-1 and J usage is TRBJ2-1; 9 bases map to TRBD1. With 0 bases clipped from V and 8 bases from J, the junction kept 5 bases outside the gene matches. This CDR3 has 14 amino acids. Germline lookup yields CDR1 SQVTM and CDR2 ANQGSEA. CDR3 DNA sequence: TGCAGCGTTGAAGATACAGGGGGCTCTGATGAGCAGTTCTTC. This gives the protein CSVEDTGGSDEQFF.

Ten or more counts support this clonotype. The chain is built from TRBV30 and TRBJ1-3; D gene uncertain. Germline V gene lookup returns CDR1 GTSNPN and CDR2 SVGIG (reference sequence). The CDR3 is 14 residues long. V gave up 2 bases and J gave up 4 bases, with 12 bases separating them. The CDR3 DNA sequence: TGTGCCTGGAGTAATGGGGTGCAAGGAAACACCATATATTTT. Protein product: CAWSNGVQGNTIYF.

Details on this clonotype: Just one base apart from a much larger clone, this may be a read error. The chain carries TRBV20-1 and TRBJ2-7; 9 bases fit TRBD2. Germline CDR1 DFQATT, CDR2 SNEGSKA (reference sequence). The CDR3 totals 15 residues. V shed 0 bases and J 5 bases; nucleotides not matched to a gene: 8. The CDR3 DNA reads TGCAGTGCTAGAGATCGGCCTAGCGGGACGAACGAGCAGTACTTC. It codes for CSARDRPSGTNEQYF.

This clonotype was seen just once. The chain employs TRBV12-5 and TRBJ2-7; TRBD2 aligns across 9 bases. J lost 6 bases, V lost 6 bases, and 12 bases had no gene match. Germline-derived CDR1 and CDR2 are LGHNT and FRNRAP. The CDR3 length is 15 residues. The CDR3 DNA is TGTGCTAGTGGCCGCCCCCGAGCGGGAGGTAGCGAGCAGTACTTC. Translated, it gives CASGRPRAGGSEQYF.

By sample fraction, this clonotype is medium-sized. The rearrangement uses TRBV20-1 and TRBJ2-1; D remains unclear. With 6 bases removed from V and 8 bases from J, the gap between germline ends came to 14 bases. In germline, CDR1 is DFQATT, CDR2 SNEGSKA (reference sequence). The CDR3 has 12 residues. This CDR3 reads CSARTEKDEQFF. The CDR3 DNA is TGCAGTGCCCGGACGGAGAAGGATGAGCAGTTCTTC.

This clonotype was seen a few times. The V and J genes are TRBV6-5 and TRBJ1-1; D is unclear. Trimming took off 4 bases at V and 2 bases at J, with 17 bases between the two ends. The CDR3 spans 16 residues. CDR1 and CDR2 (germline): MNHEY, SVGAGI. The CDR3 nucleotides read TGTGCCAGCAGTTTTGTCAGGTACCGGGGTAACACTGAAGCTTTCTTT. Protein sequence: CASSFVRYRGNTEAFF.

This clonotype was detected many times. The chain employs TRBV5-5 and TRBJ1-2, with D maybe TRBD1 (5 bases). V shed 0 bases and J shed 2 bases, with 11 bases lying between them. The germline V gene encodes CDR1 SGHKS and CDR2 YYEKEE (reference sequence). The CDR3 is made up of 15 amino acids. CDR3 residues: CASSLVPTENYGYTF. The CDR3 DNA reads as TGTGCCAGCAGCTTGGTCCCGACAGAGAACTATGGCTACACCTTC.

This clonotype was seen at least ten times. A much larger clone lies one base from this, so it may be a read error. The chain has TRBV15 and TRBJ2-2; D possibly corresponds to TRBD2 (7 bases). Germline V CDR1 and CDR2: LNHNV, YYDKDF (reference sequence). The CDR3 is made up of 14 amino acids. Trimming cost V 8 bases and J 4 bases, with 14 bases left between them. The CDR3 sequence: CATLGGGGTGELFF. Written as DNA, the CDR3 is TGTGCCACCCTAGGGGGGGGGGGCACCGGGGAGCTGTTTTTT.

Points on this clonotype: One end of the junction does not line up with germline, which may come from a read error. The gene calls are TRBV7-2 and TRBJ2-1, with 11 bases fitting TRBD2. Per the germline V gene, CDR1 is SGHTA and CDR2 is FQGNSA. The CDR3 is 14 amino acids. CDR3 coding DNA: TGTGTCAGCAGCTGGACTAGCGGGTGCAATGAGCAGTTCTTC. Translation gives CVSSWTSGCNEQFF.

Comment on this clonotype: The germline gene is not matched at one end of the junction; a read error may be the cause. The chain employs TRBV7-9 and TRBJ1-5, with D possibly being TRBD1 (5 bases). The CDR3 contains 15 residues. CDR1 SEHNR and CDR2 FQNEAQ come from the germline V gene (reference sequence). The CDR3 here is CAGSLGTVGNQPQHF. The CDR3 DNA follows: TGCGCCGGCAGCTTAGGGACGGTTGGGAATCAGCCCCAGCATTTT.

This rearrangement joins TRBV11-2 to TRBJ2-7; D remains unclear. Trimming took 1 base from V and 4 from J, leaving 8 bases between them. The CDR3 has 13 residues. Germline V gives CDR1 SGHAT, CDR2 FQNNGV. The CDR3 DNA sequence: TGTGCCAGCAGCTTAGGGGATAAGTACGAGCAGTACGTC. It codes for CASSLGDKYEQYV.

This clonotype was counted many times. This chain uses TRBV12-3 or TRBV12-4 with TRBJ2-7; TRBD2 agrees at 14 bases. Losses at the gene ends were 4 bases for V and 7 bases for J; bases not matched to a gene: 6. The CDR3 is 15 amino acids. CDR3 nucleotides: TGTGCCAGCAGTTGCCGACTAGCGGGAGGGAGGGAGCAGTACTTC. Its protein product is CASSCRLAGGREQYF.

The rearrangement joins TRBV6-4 to TRBJ2-7; 11 bases are shared with TRBD2. The CDR3 length is 16 residues. Germline CDR1 reads MRHNA; CDR2 reads SNTAGT. V lost 6 bases, J lost 2 bases, and 9 bases stayed unmatched. The CDR3 DNA sequence: TGTGCCAGCAGCGGTCCCGGGACTAGCGGCCCCTACGAGCAGTACTTC. Protein sequence: CASSGPGTSGPYEQYF.

This clonotype was seen only once. This CDR3 is missing its conserved last phenylalanine or tryptophan, likely due to a read error. The V and J genes are TRBV27 and TRBJ2-7; 11 bases are a match to TRBD1. The CDR3 covers 14 residues. Germline assignment: CDR1 MNHEY and CDR2 SMNVEV (reference sequence). Trimming cost V 6 bases and J 2 bases; bases outside gene matches: 3. CDR3 nucleotides: TGTGCCAGCAGGGGGGACAGGGGGACCTACGAGCAGTACTCC. Its protein is CASRGDRGTYEQYS.

This clonotype showed up many times. A much larger clone lies one base from this, so it may be a read error. V and J are TRBV6-1 and TRBJ2-7, with D unclear. This CDR3 has 12 residues. Germline assignment: CDR1 MNHNS and CDR2 SASEGT. The V gene lost 5 bases and the J gene lost 5 bases, with 10 bases spanning the gap. The CDR3 bases are TGTGCCAGCAGTCTAACTTCCCACGAGCAGTACTTC. Translated: CASSLTSHEQYF.

This clonotype was recorded many times. The chain links TRBV28 to TRBJ2-7; 7 bases align to TRBD1. The junction had 5 bases not matched to a gene; V was cut back by 6 bases and J by 3 bases. The length of the CDR3 is 13 residues. Germline V lookup: CDR1 MDHEN, CDR2 SYDVKM. The CDR3 bases are TGTGCCAGCAGGCGACAGGGAAGCTACGAGCAGTACTTC. This gives the protein CASRRQGSYEQYF.

This clonotype was counted once. The chain uses TRBV20-1 and TRBJ2-3; D remains unclear. Trimming left V 7 bases short and J 5 bases short, with 10 bases between. Germline values: CDR1 DFQATT, CDR2 SNEGSKA (reference sequence). The CDR3 runs to 11 residues. The CDR3 spells CSVAWGDTQYF. The DNA for the CDR3 is TGCAGTGTCGCCTGGGGAGATACGCAGTATTTT.

The CDR3 bases are TGTGCCAGCAGTGAAATCGTCGGAAACGAGCAGTACTTC. Translating gives CASSEIVGNEQYF. The V gene is TRBV6-1, the J gene TRBJ2-7; D remains ambiguous. Germline-derived CDR1 and CDR2 are MNHNS and SASEGT. CDR3 length equals 13 residues. Trimming pared 2 bases from V and 5 bases from J, leaving 10 bases between.

This clonotype has at least ten counts. This chain's CDR3 is CASSPRGGNTEAFF. The CDR3 coding sequence is TGCGCCAGCAGCCCTCGGGGGGGGAACACTGAAGCTTTCTTT. This chain uses TRBV4-1 with TRBJ1-1, with D perhaps matching TRBD1 (5 bases). The CDR3 runs to 14 residues. CDR1 is MGHRA, CDR2 YSYEKL, per germline. V lost 4 bases, J lost 1 base, and 10 bases lay in between.

About this clonotype: One end of the junction is discordant with germline, which a read error may explain. This chain connects TRBV29-1 to TRBJ1-2, with 8 bases aligning to TRBD1. Per germline, CDR1 SQVTM and CDR2 ANQGSEA. The CDR3 consists of 13 residues. CDR3 sequence reads: CIVASGGDYGYTF. The DNA of the CDR3 is TGCATCGTTGCGTCAGGGGGCGACTATGGCTACACCTTC.

The V gene is TRBV20-1, the J gene TRBJ2-2, with 14 bases identical to TRBD2. V trimming: 5 bases; J trimming: 4 bases; junction bases outside the gene matches: 6. The CDR3 extends over 16 amino acids. Germline lookup yields CDR1 DFQATT and CDR2 SNEGSKA (reference sequence). CDR3 in amino acids: CSAVGTSGGGTGELFF. CDR3 nucleotides: TGCAGTGCTGTTGGGACTAGCGGGGGCGGCACCGGGGAGCTGTTTTTT.

This clonotype was found many times. A much larger clone differs by one base, so this may be a read error. The J gene is TRBJ1-5, the V gene TRBV9; 8 positions match TRBD1. The CDR3 runs 15 residues. Germline V gives CDR1 SGDLS, CDR2 YYNGEE. CDR3 sequence reads: CASPRQGMDNQPPHF. CDR3 in DNA: TGTGCCAGCCCCCGACAGGGGATGGACAATCAGCCCCCGCATTTT.

This clonotype was counted many times. This chain uses TRBV9 with TRBJ2-3, with 9 positions matching TRBD2. CDR3 length: 14 amino acids. Germline trimming cut 3 bases from V and 1 base from J; bases unmatched to any gene: 0. CDR1 SGDLS and CDR2 YYNGEE come from the germline V gene. CDR3 protein: CASSGTSGTDTQYF. The CDR3 DNA reads as TGTGCCAGCAGCGGGACTAGCGGCACAGATACGCAGTATTTT.

In its sample, this clonotype is medium-sized. The chain carries TRBV5-5 and TRBJ2-3; the D gene is possibly TRBD2 (6 bases). Germline V lookup: CDR1 SGHKS, CDR2 YYEKEE (reference sequence). The CDR3 totals 14 residues. Trimming removed 3 bases from V and 6 bases from J, with 14 bases in between. In nucleotides, the CDR3 is TGTGCCAGCAGCTCACGGGACTGGATGGATACGCAGTATTTT. Translation gives CASSSRDWMDTQYF.

This clonotype occurred many times. The chain carries TRBV11-3 and TRBJ2-5, with D possibly TRBD2 on 6 matching bases. The ends were cut back, 5 bases at V and 4 bases at J, with 20 bases in the middle. The CDR3 totals 16 residues. The germline CDR1 and CDR2 sequences are SGHNT and YENEEA. The CDR3 sequence is CASSPPGAEGGETQYF. CDR3 bases: TGTGCCAGCAGCCCGCCCGGGGCAGAGGGAGGAGAGACCCAGTACTTC.